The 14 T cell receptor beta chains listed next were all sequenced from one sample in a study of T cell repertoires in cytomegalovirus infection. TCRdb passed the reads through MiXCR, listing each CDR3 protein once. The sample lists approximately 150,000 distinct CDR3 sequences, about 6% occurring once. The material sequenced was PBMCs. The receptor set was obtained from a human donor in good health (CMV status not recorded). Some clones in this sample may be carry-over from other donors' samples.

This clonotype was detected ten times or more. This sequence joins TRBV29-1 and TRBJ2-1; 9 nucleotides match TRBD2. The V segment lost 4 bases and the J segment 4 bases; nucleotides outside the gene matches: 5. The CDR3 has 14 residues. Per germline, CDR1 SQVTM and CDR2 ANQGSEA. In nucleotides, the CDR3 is TGCAGCGTTGGTATAGCGGGGGCATACAATGAGCAGTTCTTC. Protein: CSVGIAGAYNEQFF.

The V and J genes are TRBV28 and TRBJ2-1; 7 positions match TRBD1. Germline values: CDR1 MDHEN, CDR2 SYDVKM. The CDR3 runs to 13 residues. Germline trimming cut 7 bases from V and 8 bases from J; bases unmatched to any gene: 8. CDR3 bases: TGTGCCAGCAACCAGGGACAGAACGATGAGCAGTTCTTC. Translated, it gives CASNQGQNDEQFF.

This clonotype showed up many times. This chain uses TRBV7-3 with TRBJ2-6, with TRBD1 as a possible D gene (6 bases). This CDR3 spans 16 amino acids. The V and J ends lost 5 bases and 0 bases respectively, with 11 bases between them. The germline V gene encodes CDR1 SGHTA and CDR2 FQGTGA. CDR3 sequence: CASSRDRSSGANVLTF. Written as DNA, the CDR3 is TGTGCCAGCAGCCGCGACAGGAGCTCTGGGGCCAACGTCCTGACTTTC.

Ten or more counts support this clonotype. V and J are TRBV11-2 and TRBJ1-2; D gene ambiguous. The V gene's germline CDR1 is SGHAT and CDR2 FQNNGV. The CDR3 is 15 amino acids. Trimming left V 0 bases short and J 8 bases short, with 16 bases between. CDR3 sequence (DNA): TGTGCCAGCAGCTTAGATCCGGAGGCATTGATGGGCTACACCTTC. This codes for CASSLDPEALMGYTF.

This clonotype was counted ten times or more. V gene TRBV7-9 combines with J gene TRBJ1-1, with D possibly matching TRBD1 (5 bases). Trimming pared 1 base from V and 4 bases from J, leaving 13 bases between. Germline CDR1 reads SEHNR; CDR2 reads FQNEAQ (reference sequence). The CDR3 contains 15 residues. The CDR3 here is CASSLGDPQGTEAFF. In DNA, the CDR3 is TGTGCCAGCAGCTTAGGGGACCCCCAGGGCACTGAAGCTTTCTTT.

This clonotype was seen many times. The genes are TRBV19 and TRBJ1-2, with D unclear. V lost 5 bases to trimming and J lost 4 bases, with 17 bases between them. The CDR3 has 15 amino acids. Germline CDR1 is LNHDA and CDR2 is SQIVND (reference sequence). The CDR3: CASSPGSDRFYGYTF. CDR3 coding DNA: TGTGCCAGTAGTCCGGGTTCCGACCGCTTCTATGGCTACACCTTC.

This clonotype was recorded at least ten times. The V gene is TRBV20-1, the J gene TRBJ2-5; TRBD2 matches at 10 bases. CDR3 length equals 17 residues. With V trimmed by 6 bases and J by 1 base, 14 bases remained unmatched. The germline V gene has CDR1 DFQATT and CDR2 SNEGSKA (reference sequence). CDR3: CSASLIPTSGLQETQYF. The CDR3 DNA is TGCAGTGCCTCCCTAATCCCGACTAGCGGGCTCCAAGAGACCCAGTACTTC.

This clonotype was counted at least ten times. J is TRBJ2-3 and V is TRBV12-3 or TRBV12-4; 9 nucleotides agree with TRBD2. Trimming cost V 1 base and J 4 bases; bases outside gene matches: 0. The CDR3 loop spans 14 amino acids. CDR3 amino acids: CASSLGGGADTQYF. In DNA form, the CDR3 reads TGTGCCAGCAGTTTAGGCGGGGGGGCAGATACGCAGTATTTT.

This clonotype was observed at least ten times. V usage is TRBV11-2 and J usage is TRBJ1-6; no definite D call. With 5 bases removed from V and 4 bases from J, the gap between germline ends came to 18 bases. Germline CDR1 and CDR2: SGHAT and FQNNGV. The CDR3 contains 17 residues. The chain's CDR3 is CASSPLANLVYNSPLHF. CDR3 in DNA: TGTGCCAGCAGCCCCCTTGCCAACCTTGTTTATAATTCACCCCTCCACTTT.

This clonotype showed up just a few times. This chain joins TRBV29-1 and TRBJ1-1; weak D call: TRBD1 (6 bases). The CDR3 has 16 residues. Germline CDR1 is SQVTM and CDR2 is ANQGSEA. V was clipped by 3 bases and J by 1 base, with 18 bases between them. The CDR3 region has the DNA TGCAGCGTTGAGGAGGGGGGGGTACCATCGAACACTGAAGCTTTCTTT. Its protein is CSVEEGGVPSNTEAFF.

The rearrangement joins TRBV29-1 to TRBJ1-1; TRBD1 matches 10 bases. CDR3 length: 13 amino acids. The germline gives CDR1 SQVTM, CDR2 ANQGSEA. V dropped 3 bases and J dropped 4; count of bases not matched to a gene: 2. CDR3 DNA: TGCAGCGTTGATCGGACAGGGGGCACTGAAGCTTTCTTT. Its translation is CSVDRTGGTEAFF. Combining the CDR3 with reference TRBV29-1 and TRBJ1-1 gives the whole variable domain SAVISQKPSRDICQRGTSLTIQCQVDSQVTMMFWYRQQPGQSLTLIATANQGSEATYESGFVIDKFPISRPNLTFSTLTVSNMSPEDSSIYLCSVDRTGGTEAFFGQGTRLTVV.

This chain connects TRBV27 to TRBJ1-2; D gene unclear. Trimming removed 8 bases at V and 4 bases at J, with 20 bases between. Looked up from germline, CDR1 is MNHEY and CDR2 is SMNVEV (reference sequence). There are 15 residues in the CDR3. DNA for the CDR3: TGTGCCAGCTTGCACTTCGAAGGAGGGATCTATGGCTACACCTTC. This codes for CASLHFEGGIYGYTF.

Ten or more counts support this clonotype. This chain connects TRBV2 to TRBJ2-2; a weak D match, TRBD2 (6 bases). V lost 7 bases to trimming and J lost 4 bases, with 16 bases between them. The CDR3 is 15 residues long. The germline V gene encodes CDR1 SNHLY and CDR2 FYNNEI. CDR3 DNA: TGTGCCAGCAAAAAGGTCGGGGGACCCACCGGGGAGCTGTTTTTT. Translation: CASKKVGGPTGELFF.

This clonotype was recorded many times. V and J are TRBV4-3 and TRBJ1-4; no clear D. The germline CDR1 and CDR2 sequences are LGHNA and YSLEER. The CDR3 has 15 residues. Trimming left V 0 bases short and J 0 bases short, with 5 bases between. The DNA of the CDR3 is TGCGCCAGCAGCCAAGAGCAAGCAACTAATGAAAAACTGTTTTTT. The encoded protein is CASSQEQATNEKLFF.